Presented here are 10 T cell receptor beta chains from one specimen sequenced in a study of cytotoxic CD8 clonotypes in ibrutinib-treated CLL. Measured with immunoSEQ multiplex PCR; TCRdb has only the in-frame clones, and not every one. The table records approximately 280,000 clones, around 69% of them present only once. The specimen was PBMCs, collected at disease progression, from a patient treated with ibrutinib. Receptors were obtained from a human donor with chronic lymphocytic leukemia.

The V and J genes are TRBV2 and TRBJ1-1; D is uncertain. Per germline, CDR1 SNHLY and CDR2 FYNNEI. This CDR3 region has 15 residues. V was trimmed by 6 bases and J by 0 bases, leaving 14 bases between them. The CDR3 spells CASSRAVQLNTEAFF. The CDR3 DNA reads as TGTGCCAGCAGCCGAGCGGTTCAATTGAACACTGAAGCTTTCTTT.

The chain links TRBV9 to TRBJ2-3, with TRBD2 matching 8 bases. The CDR3 runs 16 residues. Trimming took 0 bases from V and 2 from J; bases not matched to a gene: 5. Germline V gene sequence: CDR1 SGDLS, CDR2 YYNGEE. The CDR3 coding sequence is TGTGCCAGCAGCGTAGGAATAGCGGGGAACACAGATACGCAGTATTTT. It codes for CASSVGIAGNTDTQYF.

The CDR3 DNA sequence: TGCAGCTCCTCACTTAGACAGGACAATGAGCAGTTCTTC. It yields the protein CSSSLRQDNEQFF. The V call is TRBV29-1, the J call TRBJ2-1; D is possibly TRBD1 (6 bases). Germline CDR1 reads SQVTM; CDR2 reads ANQGSEA. CDR3 length equals 13 residues. The V gene lost 8 bases and the J gene lost 5 bases, with 16 bases spanning the gap.

This chain uses TRBV2 with TRBJ2-7; 11 bases match TRBD1. Looked up from germline, CDR1 is SNHLY and CDR2 is FYNNEI. The CDR3 loop spans 14 amino acids. V lost 3 bases to trimming and J lost 7 bases; unmatched junction nucleotides: 5. DNA of the CDR3: TGTGCCAGCAGTGACCGGACAGGGGGCAAAGAGCAGTACTTC. It codes for CASSDRTGGKEQYF.

The CDR3 coding sequence is TGTGCCAGCAGCTTCCGGACTAGCGGGGCGGGTCCAGATACGCAGTATTTT. Protein product: CASSFRTSGAGPDTQYF. The chain is built from TRBV11-3 and TRBJ2-3, with TRBD2 matching 12 bases. V lost 3 bases to trimming and J lost 4 bases; unmatched junction nucleotides: 8. Germline-derived CDR1 and CDR2 are SGHNT and YENEEA. CDR3 size: 17 residues.

This clone has only a few counts. The CDR3 sequence: CASTQRERGEQYF. CDR3 nucleotide sequence: TGTGCCAGTACTCAGCGGGAGCGCGGCGAGCAGTACTTC. The chain combines TRBV19 with TRBJ2-7, with TRBD2 identical over 8 bases. Germline CDR1 LNHDA, CDR2 SQIVND (reference sequence). This CDR3 has 13 residues. Losses at the gene ends were 7 bases for V and 6 bases for J; bases not matched to a gene: 8. Full variable domain (outside the CDR3, taken from reference TRBV19 and TRBJ2-7): DGGITQSPKYLFRKEGQNVTLSCEQNLNHDAMYWYRQDPGQGLRLIYYSQIVNDFQKGDIAEGYSVSREKKESFPLTVTSAQKNPTAFYLCASTQRERGEQYFGPGTRLTVT.

The chain couples TRBV7-9 to TRBJ2-2; 9 bases align to TRBD1. Unmatched junction bases numbered 3, after V lost 4 bases and J lost 0 bases. Germline assignment: CDR1 SEHNR and CDR2 FQNEAQ (reference sequence). This CDR3 region has 16 residues. The CDR3 nucleotides are TGTGCCAGCAGCTCATGGACAGGGGCGAACACCGGGGAGCTGTTTTTT. It encodes CASSSWTGANTGELFF.

This chain connects TRBV28 to TRBJ2-5, with 11 positions matching TRBD1. The trim removed 5 bases at V and 2 bases at J, leaving 1 base unmatched. Germline V gene data show CDR1 as MDHEN and CDR2 as SYDVKM. The CDR3 runs to 14 residues. The CDR3 region is CASSRDRGQETQYF. CDR3 in DNA: TGTGCCAGCAGTCGGGACAGGGGGCAAGAGACCCAGTACTTC.

The J gene is TRBJ1-2, the V gene TRBV7-9, with a weak D call TRBD1 (5 bases). CDR3 length: 15 amino acids. Between the trimmed V and J ends, which lost 0 bases and 1 base, there was a span of 9 bases. The germline V gene encodes CDR1 SEHNR and CDR2 FQNEAQ (reference sequence). CDR3 bases: TGTGCCAGCAGCTTAGCGACAGACAATAACTATGGCTACACCTTC. Protein product: CASSLATDNNYGYTF. The full variable domain, its missing parts supplied by reference TRBV7-9 and TRBJ1-2, is DTGVSQNPRHKITKRGQNVTFRCDPISEHNRLYWYRQTLGQGPEFLTYFQNEAQLEKSRLLSDRFSAERPKGSFSTLEIQRTEQGDSAMYLCASSLATDNNYGYTFGSGTRLTVV.

The chain employs TRBV7-2 and TRBJ2-3; TRBD1 might be the D (5 bases). V lost 1 base, J lost 3 bases, and 8 bases lay in between. Germline CDR1 is SGHTA and CDR2 is FQGNSA. The CDR3 covers 14 residues. CDR3 DNA sequence: TGTGCCAGCAGCTTAGGGCCAGGGACAGATACGCAGTATTTT. Its translation: CASSLGPGTDTQYF.